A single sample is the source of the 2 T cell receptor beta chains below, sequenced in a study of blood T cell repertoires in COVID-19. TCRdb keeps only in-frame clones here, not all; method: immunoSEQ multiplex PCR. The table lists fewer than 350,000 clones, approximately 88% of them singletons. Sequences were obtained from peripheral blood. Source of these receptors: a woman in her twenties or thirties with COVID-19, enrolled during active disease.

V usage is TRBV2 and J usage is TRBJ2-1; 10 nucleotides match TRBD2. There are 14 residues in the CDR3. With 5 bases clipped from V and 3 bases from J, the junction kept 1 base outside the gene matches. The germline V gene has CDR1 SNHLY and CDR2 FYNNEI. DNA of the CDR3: TGTGCCAGCAGTTCTAGCGGGGGCTACAATGAGCAGTTCTTC. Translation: CASSSSGGYNEQFF.

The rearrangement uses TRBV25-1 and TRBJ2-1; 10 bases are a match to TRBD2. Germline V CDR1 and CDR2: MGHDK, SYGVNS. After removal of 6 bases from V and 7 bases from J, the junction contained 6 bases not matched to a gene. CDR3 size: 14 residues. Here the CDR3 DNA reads TGTGCCAGCAGCACCGGGACTAGCGTTAATGAGCAGTTCTTC. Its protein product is CASSTGTSVNEQFF.